This T cell receptor beta chain appears in the sequencing data of a study of human T cells and chemical hapten exposure. Only a few counts were recorded for this clonotype. TCRdb re-analysed the RACE reads in MiXCR, keeping a single row per CDR3 protein. The repertoire consists of some 96,000 distinct CDR3 sequences, with 9.3% occurring once and the leading ten covering more than 2%. Noted time point: patch test 2, 6 weeks after DPC sensitization. The treatment is: therapeutic diphenylcyclopropenone sensitization with weekly scalp DPC. Germline V CDR1 and CDR2: MNHEY, SVGEGT. The CDR3 covers 15 residues. Trimming cost V 2 bases and J 2 bases; bases outside gene matches: 1.

The source material was whole blood, sampled in connection with sensitization to the hapten diphenylcyclopropenone (DPC). The clonotype was recovered from a woman in her thirties or forties with alopecia areata. Some clones in this sample may be carry-over from other donors' samples. The chain combines TRBV6-2 or TRBV6-3 with TRBJ2-3; 10 bases are a match to TRBD2. The CDR3 spells CASSYGTSDTDTQYF. Written as DNA, the CDR3 is TGTGCCAGCAGTTACGGGACTAGCGACACAGATACGCAGTATTTT.